This TCR beta chain was documented in a study of beta chain features in type 1 diabetes. Findings of the study overall: All four CD4+ subsets from Type 1 diabetes patients carried moderately but significantly shorter TCRB CDR3s.

This clone has just a few counts. Its target is unknown. V lost 0 bases to trimming and J lost 2 bases; unmatched junction nucleotides: 9. This CDR3 region has 18 residues. Germline CDR1 reads LGHNA; CDR2 reads YSLEER. Expressed TCRB transcripts got sequenced, as all isolated RNA was reverse transcribed. Data came from immunoSEQ multiplex PCR; TCRdb stores just in-frame clones and leaves some out. The sample shows 500,000 to 800,000 clones, approximately 13% of them seen only once. The specimen was naive CD4+ T cells from blood. This rearrangement joins TRBV4-3 to TRBJ2-3, with 9 bases identical to TRBD1. The sequence was collected from a man aged 30-40 years with type 1 diabetes. CDR3 DNA sequence: TGCGCCAGCAGCCAAGAGGCGGGACAGGGACTAACCACAGATACGCAGTATTTT. Translating gives CASSQEAGQGLTTDTQYF.